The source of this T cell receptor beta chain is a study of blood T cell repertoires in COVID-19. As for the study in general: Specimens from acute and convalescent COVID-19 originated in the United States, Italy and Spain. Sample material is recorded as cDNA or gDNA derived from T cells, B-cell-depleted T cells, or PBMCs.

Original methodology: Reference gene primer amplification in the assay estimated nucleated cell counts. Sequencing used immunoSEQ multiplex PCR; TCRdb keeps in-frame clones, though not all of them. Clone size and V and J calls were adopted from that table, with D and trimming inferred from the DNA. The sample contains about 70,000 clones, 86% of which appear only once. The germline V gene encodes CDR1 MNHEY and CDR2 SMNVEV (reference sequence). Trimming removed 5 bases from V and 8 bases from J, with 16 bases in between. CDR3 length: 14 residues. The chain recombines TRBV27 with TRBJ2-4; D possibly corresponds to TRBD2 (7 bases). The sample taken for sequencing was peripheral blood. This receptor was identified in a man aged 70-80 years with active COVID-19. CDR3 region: CASSRGGAGDIQYF. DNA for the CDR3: TGTGCCAGCAGTAGAGGGGGGGCCGGGGACATTCAGTACTTC.